Listed here is a single T cell receptor beta chain. These data belong to a study of T cell changes during pregnancy in multiple sclerosis. The V end was cut by 5 bases, the J end by 3 bases, with 11 bases between. Germline loops: CDR1 SGHAT, CDR2 FQNNGV. The CDR3 runs to 14 residues. The table came from immunoSEQ multiplex PCR; TCRdb's copy has only in-frame clones and leaves some out. Among approximately 30,000 clones listed, approximately 91% were seen once. This sample comprised CD4+ T cells from peripheral blood mononuclear cells, obtained in the first trimester of pregnancy. This TCR derives from a female donor in good health, enrolled as a control in a pregnancy study. The chain links TRBV11-2 to TRBJ1-5; maybe TRBD1 (5 bases). CDR3 nucleotide sequence: TGTGCCAGCAGCGCAAGGGACTACAATCAGCCCCAGCATTTT. Its protein is CASSARDYNQPQHF.